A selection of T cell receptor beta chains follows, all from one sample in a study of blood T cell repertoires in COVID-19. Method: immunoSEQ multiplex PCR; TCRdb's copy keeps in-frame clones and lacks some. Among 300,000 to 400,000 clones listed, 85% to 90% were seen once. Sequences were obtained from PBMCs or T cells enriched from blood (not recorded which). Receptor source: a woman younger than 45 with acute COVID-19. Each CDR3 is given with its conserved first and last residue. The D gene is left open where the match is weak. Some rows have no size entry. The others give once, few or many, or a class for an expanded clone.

CASSQNRGKGNTEAFF | TGTGCCAGCAGCCAAAACAGGGGGAAAGGGAACACTGAAGCTTTCTTT | TRBJ1-1 | TRBV3-1/TRBV3-2 | . | TRBD1
CASSADRVAHEQYF | TGTGCCAGCAGCGCTGACAGGGTCGCCCACGAGCAGTACTTC | TRBJ2-7 | TRBV2 | . | TRBD1
CASSDDRGRGQPQHF | TGTGCCAGTAGTGACGACAGGGGGCGCGGCCAGCCCCAGCATTTT | TRBJ1-5 | TRBV19 | . | TRBD1
CASSQLGENIQYF | TGTGCCAGCAGCCAACTAGGGGAAAACATTCAGTACTTC | TRBJ2-4 | TRBV3-1/TRBV3-2 | . | .
CASSYRTSGDSYEQYF | TGTGCCAGCAGCTACAGGACTAGCGGGGACTCCTACGAGCAGTACTTC | TRBJ2-7 | TRBV13 | . | TRBD2
CASSPSLVRDNEQFF | TGTGCCAGCTCACCATCGCTTGTGAGAGACAATGAGCAGTTCTTC | TRBJ2-1 | TRBV18 | . | .
CASSRDRENSPLHF | TGCGCCAGCAGCCGGGACAGGGAAAATTCACCCCTCCACTTT | TRBJ1-6 | TRBV5-1 | . | TRBD1
CASSFSGQGGGGRDQPQHF | TGTGCCAGCAGCTTTAGCGGACAGGGCGGTGGGGGAAGGGATCAGCCCCAGCATTTT | TRBJ1-5 | TRBV6-6 | . | TRBD1
CASSQAGETQYF | TGTGCCAGCAGCCAAGCAGGAGAGACCCAGTACTTC | TRBJ2-5 | TRBV3-1/TRBV3-2 | once | .
CATGLAGTETQYF | TGTGCCACCGGACTAGCGGGGACAGAGACCCAGTACTTC | TRBJ2-5 | TRBV24-1 | . | TRBD2
CASSLVQETQYF | TGTGCCAGCAGCCTCGTTCAAGAGACCCAGTACTTC | TRBJ2-5 | TRBV7-2 | . | .
CASSELRTYSNYGYTF | TGTGCCAGCAGTGAATTGCGGACATACTCTAACTATGGCTACACCTTC | TRBJ1-2 | TRBV6-1 | . | .
CASSEGQGYTEAFF | TGTGCCAGCAGCGAGGGACAGGGGTACACTGAAGCTTTCTTT | TRBJ1-1 | TRBV9 | . | TRBD1
CASSSTSGNNEQFF | TGTGCCAGCAGCTCGACCAGCGGTAACAATGAGCAGTTCTTC | TRBJ2-1 | TRBV7-3 | . | .
CASSLRQDRGDGYTF | TGTGCCAGCAGCCTTCGACAGGATCGAGGAGATGGCTACACCTTC | TRBJ1-2 | TRBV7-6 | . | .
CASTLAGGSTDTQYF | TGTGCCAGCACCCTTGCCGGGGGGAGCACAGATACGCAGTATTTT | TRBJ2-3 | TRBV7-2 | . | TRBD2
CASSPEGPHRGYGYTF | TGTGCCAGCAGCCCGGAGGGGCCACATCGGGGCTATGGCTACACCTTC | TRBJ1-2 | TRBV3-1/TRBV3-2 | . | .
CASSGGLGNYGYTF | TGTGCCAGCAGTGGAGGTCTTGGGAACTATGGCTACACCTTC | TRBJ1-2 | TRBV2 | . | .
CASKDRSNQPQHF | TGTGCCAGCAAGGACAGGAGCAATCAGCCCCAGCATTTT | TRBJ1-5 | TRBV19 | . | TRBD1
CASSVGWGGNSPLHF | TGTGCCAGCAGCGTAGGTTGGGGAGGTAATTCACCCCTCCACTTT | TRBJ1-6 | TRBV9 | once | .
CAAAGNNYEQYF | TGTGCTGCAGCCGGGAATAACTACGAGCAGTACTTC | TRBJ2-7 | TRBV3-1/TRBV3-2 | . | .
CASTADRGGFNSPLHF | TGTGCCAGCACCGCTGACAGGGGCGGCTTTAATTCACCCCTCCACTTT | TRBJ1-6 | TRBV2 | . | TRBD1
CAWSADRGRTDTQYF | TGTGCCTGGAGTGCGGACAGGGGGCGGACAGATACGCAGTATTTT | TRBJ2-3 | TRBV30 | . | TRBD1
CASSIVRSYEQYF | TGTGCCAGTAGTATTGTCCGTTCCTACGAGCAGTACTTC | TRBJ2-7 | TRBV19 | . | .
CASSRAGGTEAFF | TGCGCCAGCAGCAGGGCCGGGGGCACTGAAGCTTTCTTT | TRBJ1-1 | TRBV5-1 | . | .
CASSSTLQGVTGELFF | TGTGCCAGCAGCTCTACGCTACAGGGTGTCACCGGGGAGCTGTTTTTT | TRBJ2-2 | TRBV7-9 | . | .
CASRPDRERGYTF | TGCGCCAGCAGACCAGACAGGGAACGCGGCTACACCTTC | TRBJ1-2 | TRBV5-1 | . | TRBD1
CASSYKGAIDEQYF | TGTGCCAGCAGTTATAAGGGGGCTATCGACGAGCAGTACTTC | TRBJ2-7 | TRBV6-2/TRBV6-3 | . | TRBD1
CASSQRSIRSEKLFF | TGTGCCAGCAGCCAACGGTCCATCCGGAGCGAAAAACTGTTTTTT | TRBJ1-4 | TRBV3-1/TRBV3-2 | once | .
CASSEEEGRYEQYF | TGTGCCAGCAGTGAAGAGGAGGGACGTTACGAGCAGTACTTC | TRBJ2-7 | TRBV2 | . | .
CASSANPGQGAIGNTIYF | TGTGCCAGCAGCGCGAATCCGGGACAGGGGGCAATTGGAAACACCATATATTTT | TRBJ1-3 | TRBV9 | . | TRBD1
CASSLGTGGLYSNQPQHF | TGTGCCAGCAGCCTCGGGACAGGGGGCTTATATAGCAATCAGCCCCAGCATTTT | TRBJ1-5 | TRBV7-2 | . | TRBD1
CSVSWSRVSGELFF | TGCAGCGTTTCCTGGTCCCGGGTGTCCGGGGAGCTGTTTTTT | TRBJ2-2 | TRBV29-1 | . | .
CASSFAGANTGELFF | TGCGCCAGCAGCTTCGCGGGGGCCAACACCGGGGAGCTGTTTTTT | TRBJ2-2 | TRBV5-1 | . | .
CASSPDRSSGNTIYF | TGTGCCAGCAGCCCCGACAGAAGCTCTGGAAACACCATATATTTT | TRBJ1-3 | TRBV7-2 | . | .
CASSLSLTGANVLTF | TGTGCCAGCAGCTTAAGCCTCACTGGGGCCAACGTCCTGACTTTC | TRBJ2-6 | TRBV11-2 | once | .
CASSLVGVKGYTF | TGTGCCAGCAGCTTAGTAGGGGTAAAGGGCTACACCTTC | TRBJ1-2 | TRBV7-2 | once | .
CARSLFGTEGAGELFF | TGTGCCAGAAGCTTGTTCGGGACAGAGGGGGCCGGGGAGCTGTTTTTT | TRBJ2-2 | TRBV5-3 | . | TRBD1
CASSREGSWRNTEAFF | TGTGCCAGCAGCCGGGAGGGCAGTTGGAGGAACACTGAAGCTTTCTTT | TRBJ1-1 | TRBV7-8 | . | .
CASSLAASGEQELYEQYF | TGCGCCAGCAGCCTGGCCGCATCGGGGGAGCAAGAACTCTACGAGCAGTACTTC | TRBJ2-7 | TRBV5-1 | . | .
CASSTRTSGASTDTQYF | TGCGCCAGCAGCACCCGGACTAGCGGGGCGAGCACAGATACGCAGTATTTT | TRBJ2-3 | TRBV5-1 | . | TRBD2
CASSNGQGALNTEAFF | TGTGCCAGCAGTAATGGACAGGGGGCTTTGAACACTGAAGCTTTCTTT | TRBJ1-1 | TRBV27 | . | TRBD1